These T cell receptor beta chains were read from a single sample in a study of T cell changes during pregnancy in multiple sclerosis. TCRdb keeps only in-frame clones here, not all; method: immunoSEQ multiplex PCR. The sample carries around 35,000 clones, approximately 90% recorded once. The sample here was CD8+ T cells from peripheral blood mononuclear cells, taken in the first trimester of pregnancy. These receptors all come from a female donor with multiple sclerosis, enrolled in a pregnancy study. CDR3s include the opening cysteine and the closing phenylalanine or tryptophan. The D gene is left open where the match is weak. Expanded clones are given a class, and other clones once, few, many or no size at all.

length	V	D	J	size	CDR3	DNA
15	TRBV13	-	TRBJ2-7	once	CASSFNPGQPYEQYF	TGTGCCAGCAGTTTCAATCCTGGACAGCCCTACGAGCAGTACTTC
14	TRBV4-1	-	TRBJ2-7	-	CASSQSGGDYEQYF	TGCGCCAGCAGCCAATCAGGAGGGGACTACGAGCAGTACTTC
17	TRBV19	TRBD2	TRBJ2-7	few	CASSTRKVAGVHGEQYF	TGTGCCAGTAGTACAAGAAAGGTAGCGGGAGTTCATGGCGAGCAGTACTTC
15	TRBV11-3	-	TRBJ2-2	-	CASSLGRERTGELFF	TGTGCCAGCAGCTTAGGCCGGGAGCGGACCGGGGAGCTGTTTTTT
14	TRBV7-8	-	TRBJ2-1	once	CASSLSWRTGEQFF	TGTGCCAGCAGCTTGTCGTGGCGCACGGGGGAGCAGTTCTTC
14	TRBV5-4	-	TRBJ1-3	-	CASSPSGTGNTIYF	TGTGCCAGCAGCCCCAGCGGTACTGGAAACACCATATATTTT
11	TRBV4-1	-	TRBJ1-3	-	CASSYGQTVYF	TGCGCCAGCAGCTACGGACAGACCGTATATTTT
13	TRBV4-2	-	TRBJ2-7	-	CASSQFKTYEQYF	TGTGCCAGCAGCCAGTTTAAAACCTACGAGCAGTACTTC
16	TRBV27	-	TRBJ2-7	-	CASSLSAGTLSYEQYF	TGTGCCAGCAGTTTATCTGCAGGGACACTCTCCTACGAGCAGTACTTC
15	TRBV6-5	-	TRBJ1-1	-	CASSYSISGDTEAFF	TGTGCCAGCAGTTACTCGATATCGGGGGACACTGAAGCTTTCTTT
14	TRBV2	TRBD1	TRBJ2-3	-	CASSLTGYADTQYF	TGTGCCAGCAGCCTGACAGGGTACGCAGATACGCAGTATTTT
17	TRBV7-2	TRBD2	TRBJ2-1	-	CASSLEGLAGGPDEQFF	TGTGCCAGCAGCTTAGAGGGGCTAGCGGGAGGGCCGGATGAGCAGTTCTTC
18	TRBV4-1	TRBD2	TRBJ2-1	-	CASSQLPNSGVLYNEQFF	TGCGCCAGCAGCCAATTGCCCAATAGCGGGGTTCTCTACAATGAGCAGTTCTTC
16	TRBV5-4	-	TRBJ2-1	-	CASSLGWGGVYNEQFF	TGTGCCAGCAGCTTGGGCTGGGGCGGGGTATACAATGAGCAGTTCTTC
17	TRBV14	TRBD2	TRBJ2-3	-	CASSLGLAVPSTDTQYF	TGTGCCAGCAGCTTGGGACTAGCGGTACCTAGCACAGATACGCAGTATTTT
15	TRBV30	-	TRBJ2-7	-	CAWSVPSDNTYEQYF	TGTGCCTGGAGTGTACCTAGCGACAACACCTACGAGCAGTACTTC
15	TRBV27	TRBD1	TRBJ2-7	-	CASSLSSGGSYEQYF	TGTGCCAGCAGTTTAAGTTCAGGGGGCTCCTACGAGCAGTACTTC
16	TRBV9	TRBD1	TRBJ2-7	-	CASSATTGTGFNEQYF	TGTGCCAGCAGCGCTACCACCGGGACAGGGTTTAACGAGCAGTACTTC
16	TRBV4-1	-	TRBJ2-7	-	CASSQDGVSGTSEQYF	TGCGCCAGCAGCCAGGACGGGGTTTCAGGTACAAGCGAGCAGTACTTC
19	TRBV29-1	TRBD2	TRBJ2-2	-	CSVVVFRLAGGRFTGELFF	TGCAGCGTTGTAGTTTTTCGGCTAGCGGGAGGGCGTTTCACCGGGGAGCTGTTTTTT
13	TRBV9	-	TRBJ1-1	-	CASSPRLNTEAFF	TGTGCCAGCAGCCCACGGTTGAACACTGAAGCTTTCTTT
15	TRBV11-2	-	TRBJ2-1	once	CASSPERGAYNEQFF	TGTGCCAGCAGCCCGGAGCGCGGAGCGTACAATGAGCAGTTCTTC
11	TRBV29-1	-	TRBJ2-7	few	CSVLLLYEQYF	TGCAGCGTACTCCTATTGTACGAGCAGTACTTC
13	TRBV7-9	-	TRBJ2-7	-	CASSLRDTYEQYF	TGTGCCAGCAGCTTAAGGGACACCTACGAGCAGTACTTC